The present T cell receptor (beta chain) was sequenced within a study of response to subunit inactivated influenza vaccine. Points from the study as a whole: Authors suggested that a seasonal influenza vaccination recruits few new T cells each time.

In the case of this clonotype: Its matching antigen is unknown.

CDR1 MNHEY and CDR2 SMNVEV come from the germline V gene (reference sequence). The CDR3 loop spans 14 amino acids. Trimming took off 4 bases at V and 4 bases at J, with 11 bases between the two ends. TCRdb re-analysed the RT-PCR reads in MiXCR, keeping a single row per CDR3 protein. The top ten clones hold less than 8.5% of a sample with roughly 630,000 distinct CDR3 sequences, 11% to 15% of them seen once. The material sequenced was PBMCs from blood, taken approximately 15 days before vaccination. The chain combines TRBV27 with TRBJ1-5; D might be TRBD1 (6 bases). The receptor was derived from a man aged 50 or older who received an inactivated influenza vaccine. In DNA, the CDR3 is TGTGCCAGCAGTTCCCAGGGGAAGAATCAGCCCCAGCATTTT. Translation gives CASSSQGKNQPQHF.